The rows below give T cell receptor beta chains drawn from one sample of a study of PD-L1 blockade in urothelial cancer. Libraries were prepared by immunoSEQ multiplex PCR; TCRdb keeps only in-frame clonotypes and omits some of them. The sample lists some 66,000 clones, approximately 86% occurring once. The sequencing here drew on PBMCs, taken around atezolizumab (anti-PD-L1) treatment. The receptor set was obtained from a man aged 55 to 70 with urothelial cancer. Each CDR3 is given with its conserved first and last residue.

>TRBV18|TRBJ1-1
CASTRTGNTEAFF
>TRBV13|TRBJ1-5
CASSSGTDNQPQHF
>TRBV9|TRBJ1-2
CASSARAAFYGYTF
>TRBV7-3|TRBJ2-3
CASSSFRGGGDTQYF
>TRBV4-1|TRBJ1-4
CASSQEWGAFNEKLFF
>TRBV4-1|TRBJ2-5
CASSPTGVERETQYF
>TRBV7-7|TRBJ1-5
CASSLAGHPDRGGRNQPQHF
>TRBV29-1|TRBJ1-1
CSVAWEGLTEAFF
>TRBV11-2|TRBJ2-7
CASSLISYEQYF
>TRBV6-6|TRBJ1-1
CASSPGQGASEAFF
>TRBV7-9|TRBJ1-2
CASSLIGQAGYGYTF
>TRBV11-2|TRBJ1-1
CASSLGGNTEAFF
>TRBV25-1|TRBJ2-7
CASSESGQLYEQYF
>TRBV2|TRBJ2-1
CASSLFGDNEQFF
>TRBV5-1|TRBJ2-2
CASSRTDTGELFF
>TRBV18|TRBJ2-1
CASSPKIAAPYNEQFF
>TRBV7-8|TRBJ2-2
CASSSGELFF
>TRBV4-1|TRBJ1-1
CASSQEGSWVTEAFF
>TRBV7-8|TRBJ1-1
CASSSHRADSYTEAFF
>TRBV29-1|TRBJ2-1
CSVARTSGGYNEQFF
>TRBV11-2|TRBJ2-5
CASSLGLDSGTQYF
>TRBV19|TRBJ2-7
CASSIVAGGTYEQYF
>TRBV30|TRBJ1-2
CAWRARDRGYYGYTF
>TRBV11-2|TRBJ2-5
CASSLALGAETQYF
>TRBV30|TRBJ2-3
CAWDRGGDTQYF
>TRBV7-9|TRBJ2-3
CASSAGDTQYF
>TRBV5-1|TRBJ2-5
CASSLTSGGVRETQYF
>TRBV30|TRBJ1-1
CAWKVQGRAEAFF
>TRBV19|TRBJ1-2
CASSISAGWSDYTF
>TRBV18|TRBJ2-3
CASSPRQGFTDTQYF
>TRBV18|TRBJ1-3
CASSPSGLGGNTIYF
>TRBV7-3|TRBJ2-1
CASSLSPGQGAGQFF
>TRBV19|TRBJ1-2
CASSTPRTSNYGYTF
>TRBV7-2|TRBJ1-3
CASSQLRTGRAIYF
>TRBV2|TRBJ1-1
CARRQLNTEAFF
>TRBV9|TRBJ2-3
CASSVLAGFTDTQYF
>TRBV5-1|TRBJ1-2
CASSLTGTNYGYTF
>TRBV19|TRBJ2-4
CASSIRGAGAKNIQYF
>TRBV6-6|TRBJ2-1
CASSSGTGGGYNEQFF
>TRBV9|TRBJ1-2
CASSVDGAGILARPGHGYGYTF
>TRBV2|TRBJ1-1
CASLGGRTNTEAFF
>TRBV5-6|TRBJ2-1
CASSAGTASYNEQFF
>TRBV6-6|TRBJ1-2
CASSLGRANYGYTF
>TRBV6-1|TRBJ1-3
CASSDLTGLSSGNTIYF
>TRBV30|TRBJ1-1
CAWSDRRGSGAFF
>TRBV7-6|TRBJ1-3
CASSLDSAAAGNTIYF